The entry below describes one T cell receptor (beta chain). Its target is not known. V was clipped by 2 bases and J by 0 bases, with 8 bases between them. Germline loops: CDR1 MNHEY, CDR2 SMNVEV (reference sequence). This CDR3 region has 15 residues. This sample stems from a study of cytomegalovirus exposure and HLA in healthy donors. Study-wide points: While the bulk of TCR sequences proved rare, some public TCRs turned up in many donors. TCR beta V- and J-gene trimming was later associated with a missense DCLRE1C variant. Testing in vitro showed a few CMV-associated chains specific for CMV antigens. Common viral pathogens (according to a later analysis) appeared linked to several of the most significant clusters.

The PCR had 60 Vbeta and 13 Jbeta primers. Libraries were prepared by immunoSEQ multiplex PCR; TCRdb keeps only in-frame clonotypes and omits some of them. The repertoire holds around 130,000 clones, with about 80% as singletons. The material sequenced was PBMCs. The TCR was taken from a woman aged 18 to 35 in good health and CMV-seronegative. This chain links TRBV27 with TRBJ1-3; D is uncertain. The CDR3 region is CASSLQSLSGNTIYF. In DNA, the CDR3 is TGTGCCAGCAGTTTACAGTCCCTCTCTGGAAACACCATATATTTT.